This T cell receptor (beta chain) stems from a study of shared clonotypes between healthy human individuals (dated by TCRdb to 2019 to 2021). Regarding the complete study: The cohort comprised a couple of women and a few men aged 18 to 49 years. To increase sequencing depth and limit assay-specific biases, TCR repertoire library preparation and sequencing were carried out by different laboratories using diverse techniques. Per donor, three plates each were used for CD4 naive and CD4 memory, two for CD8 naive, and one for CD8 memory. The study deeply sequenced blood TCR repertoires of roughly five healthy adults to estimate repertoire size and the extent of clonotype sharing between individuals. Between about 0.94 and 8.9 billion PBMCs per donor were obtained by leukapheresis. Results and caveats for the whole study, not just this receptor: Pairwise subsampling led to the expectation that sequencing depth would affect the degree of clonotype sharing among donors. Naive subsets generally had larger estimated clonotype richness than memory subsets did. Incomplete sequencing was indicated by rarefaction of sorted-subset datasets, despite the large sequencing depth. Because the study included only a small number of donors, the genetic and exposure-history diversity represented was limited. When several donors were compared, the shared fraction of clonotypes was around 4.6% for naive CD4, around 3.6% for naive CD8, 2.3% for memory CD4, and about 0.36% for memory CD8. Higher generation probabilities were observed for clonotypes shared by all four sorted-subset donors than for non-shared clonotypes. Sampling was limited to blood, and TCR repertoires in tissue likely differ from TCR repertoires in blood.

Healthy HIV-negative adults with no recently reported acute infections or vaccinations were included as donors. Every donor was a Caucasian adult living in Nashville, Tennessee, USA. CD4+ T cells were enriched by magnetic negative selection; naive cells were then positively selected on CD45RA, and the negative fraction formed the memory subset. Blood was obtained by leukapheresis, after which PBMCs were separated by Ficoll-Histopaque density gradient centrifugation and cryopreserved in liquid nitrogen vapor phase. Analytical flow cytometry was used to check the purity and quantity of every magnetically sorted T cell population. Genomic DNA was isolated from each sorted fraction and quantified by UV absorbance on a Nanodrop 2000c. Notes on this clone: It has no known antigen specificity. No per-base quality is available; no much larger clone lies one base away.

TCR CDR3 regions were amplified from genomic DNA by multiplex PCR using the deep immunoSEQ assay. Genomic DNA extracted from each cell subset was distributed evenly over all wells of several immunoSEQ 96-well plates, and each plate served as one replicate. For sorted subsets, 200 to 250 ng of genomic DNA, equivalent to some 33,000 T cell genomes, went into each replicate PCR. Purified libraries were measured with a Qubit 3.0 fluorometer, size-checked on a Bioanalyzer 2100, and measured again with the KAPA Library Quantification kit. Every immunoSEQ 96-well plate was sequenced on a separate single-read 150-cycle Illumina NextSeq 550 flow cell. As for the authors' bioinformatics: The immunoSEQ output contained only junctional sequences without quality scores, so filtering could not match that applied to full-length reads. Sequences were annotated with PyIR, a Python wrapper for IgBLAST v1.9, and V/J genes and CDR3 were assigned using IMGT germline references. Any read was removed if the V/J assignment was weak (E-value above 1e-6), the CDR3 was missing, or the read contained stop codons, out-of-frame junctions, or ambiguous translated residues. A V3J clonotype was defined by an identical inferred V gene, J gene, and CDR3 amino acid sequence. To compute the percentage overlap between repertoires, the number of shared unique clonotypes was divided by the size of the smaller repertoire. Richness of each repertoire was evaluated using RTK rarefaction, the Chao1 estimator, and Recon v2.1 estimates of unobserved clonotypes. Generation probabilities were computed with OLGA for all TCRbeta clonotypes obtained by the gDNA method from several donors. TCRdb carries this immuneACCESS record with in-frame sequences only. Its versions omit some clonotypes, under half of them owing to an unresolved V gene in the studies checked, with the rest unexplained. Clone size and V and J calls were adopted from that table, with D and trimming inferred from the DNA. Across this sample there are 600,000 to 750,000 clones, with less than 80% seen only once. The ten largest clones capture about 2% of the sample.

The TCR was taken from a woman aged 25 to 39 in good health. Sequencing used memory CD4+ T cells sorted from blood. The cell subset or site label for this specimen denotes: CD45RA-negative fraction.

The CDR3 amino acid sequence is: CAISESVATSGSGNEQFF. The base sequence is TGTGCCATCAGTGAGTCGGTAGCGACTAGCGGGAGCGGTAATGAGCAGTTCTTC. The chain is encoded by TRBV10-3 joined to TRBJ2-1, with TRBD2 matching 12 junction bases. The CDR3, cysteine through phenylalanine, is 18 amino acids long. Of the read, only the CDR3 DNA is kept; its 54 bases are in frame from base 1. The germline V gene encodes CDR1 ENHRY and CDR2 SYGVKD. V and J are trimmed by 0 bases and 7 bases, and the gene matches miss 10 bases of the junction.